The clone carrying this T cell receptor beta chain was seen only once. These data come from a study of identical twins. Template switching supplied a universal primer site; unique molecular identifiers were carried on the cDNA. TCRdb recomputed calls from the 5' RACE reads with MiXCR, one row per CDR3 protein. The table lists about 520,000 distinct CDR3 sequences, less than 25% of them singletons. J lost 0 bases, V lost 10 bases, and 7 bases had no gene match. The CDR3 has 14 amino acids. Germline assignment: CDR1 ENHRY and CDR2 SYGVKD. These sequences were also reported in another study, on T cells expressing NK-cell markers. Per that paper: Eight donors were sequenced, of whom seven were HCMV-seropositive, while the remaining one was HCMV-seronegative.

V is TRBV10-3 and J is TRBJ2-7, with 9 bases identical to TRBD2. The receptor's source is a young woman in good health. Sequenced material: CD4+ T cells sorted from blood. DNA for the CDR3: TGTGCCACTATAGCGGGGGAGACCTCCTACGAGCAGTACTTC. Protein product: CATIAGETSYEQYF.